This paragraph covers one T cell receptor (beta chain) sequence. The V gene end was trimmed by 0 bases and the J gene end by 9 bases; junction bases not matched to a gene: 9. This CDR3 is 14 amino acids long. Germline loops: CDR1 GTSNPN, CDR2 SVGIG (reference sequence). This sample was included in a study of blood T cell repertoires in COVID-19. Clones were read by immunoSEQ multiplex PCR, and TCRdb kept only the in-frame ones, dropping some. The table includes 160,000 or so clones, approximately 90% detected once. Sequencing input: peripheral blood. The receptor was isolated from a man aged 18 to 30 with acute or convalescent COVID-19. This chain links TRBV30 with TRBJ2-3, with 7 bases matching TRBD1. The CDR3 nucleotides are TGTGCCTGGAGTGTAGGATCAGACAGGGCGACGCAGTATTTT. Translated: CAWSVGSDRATQYF.